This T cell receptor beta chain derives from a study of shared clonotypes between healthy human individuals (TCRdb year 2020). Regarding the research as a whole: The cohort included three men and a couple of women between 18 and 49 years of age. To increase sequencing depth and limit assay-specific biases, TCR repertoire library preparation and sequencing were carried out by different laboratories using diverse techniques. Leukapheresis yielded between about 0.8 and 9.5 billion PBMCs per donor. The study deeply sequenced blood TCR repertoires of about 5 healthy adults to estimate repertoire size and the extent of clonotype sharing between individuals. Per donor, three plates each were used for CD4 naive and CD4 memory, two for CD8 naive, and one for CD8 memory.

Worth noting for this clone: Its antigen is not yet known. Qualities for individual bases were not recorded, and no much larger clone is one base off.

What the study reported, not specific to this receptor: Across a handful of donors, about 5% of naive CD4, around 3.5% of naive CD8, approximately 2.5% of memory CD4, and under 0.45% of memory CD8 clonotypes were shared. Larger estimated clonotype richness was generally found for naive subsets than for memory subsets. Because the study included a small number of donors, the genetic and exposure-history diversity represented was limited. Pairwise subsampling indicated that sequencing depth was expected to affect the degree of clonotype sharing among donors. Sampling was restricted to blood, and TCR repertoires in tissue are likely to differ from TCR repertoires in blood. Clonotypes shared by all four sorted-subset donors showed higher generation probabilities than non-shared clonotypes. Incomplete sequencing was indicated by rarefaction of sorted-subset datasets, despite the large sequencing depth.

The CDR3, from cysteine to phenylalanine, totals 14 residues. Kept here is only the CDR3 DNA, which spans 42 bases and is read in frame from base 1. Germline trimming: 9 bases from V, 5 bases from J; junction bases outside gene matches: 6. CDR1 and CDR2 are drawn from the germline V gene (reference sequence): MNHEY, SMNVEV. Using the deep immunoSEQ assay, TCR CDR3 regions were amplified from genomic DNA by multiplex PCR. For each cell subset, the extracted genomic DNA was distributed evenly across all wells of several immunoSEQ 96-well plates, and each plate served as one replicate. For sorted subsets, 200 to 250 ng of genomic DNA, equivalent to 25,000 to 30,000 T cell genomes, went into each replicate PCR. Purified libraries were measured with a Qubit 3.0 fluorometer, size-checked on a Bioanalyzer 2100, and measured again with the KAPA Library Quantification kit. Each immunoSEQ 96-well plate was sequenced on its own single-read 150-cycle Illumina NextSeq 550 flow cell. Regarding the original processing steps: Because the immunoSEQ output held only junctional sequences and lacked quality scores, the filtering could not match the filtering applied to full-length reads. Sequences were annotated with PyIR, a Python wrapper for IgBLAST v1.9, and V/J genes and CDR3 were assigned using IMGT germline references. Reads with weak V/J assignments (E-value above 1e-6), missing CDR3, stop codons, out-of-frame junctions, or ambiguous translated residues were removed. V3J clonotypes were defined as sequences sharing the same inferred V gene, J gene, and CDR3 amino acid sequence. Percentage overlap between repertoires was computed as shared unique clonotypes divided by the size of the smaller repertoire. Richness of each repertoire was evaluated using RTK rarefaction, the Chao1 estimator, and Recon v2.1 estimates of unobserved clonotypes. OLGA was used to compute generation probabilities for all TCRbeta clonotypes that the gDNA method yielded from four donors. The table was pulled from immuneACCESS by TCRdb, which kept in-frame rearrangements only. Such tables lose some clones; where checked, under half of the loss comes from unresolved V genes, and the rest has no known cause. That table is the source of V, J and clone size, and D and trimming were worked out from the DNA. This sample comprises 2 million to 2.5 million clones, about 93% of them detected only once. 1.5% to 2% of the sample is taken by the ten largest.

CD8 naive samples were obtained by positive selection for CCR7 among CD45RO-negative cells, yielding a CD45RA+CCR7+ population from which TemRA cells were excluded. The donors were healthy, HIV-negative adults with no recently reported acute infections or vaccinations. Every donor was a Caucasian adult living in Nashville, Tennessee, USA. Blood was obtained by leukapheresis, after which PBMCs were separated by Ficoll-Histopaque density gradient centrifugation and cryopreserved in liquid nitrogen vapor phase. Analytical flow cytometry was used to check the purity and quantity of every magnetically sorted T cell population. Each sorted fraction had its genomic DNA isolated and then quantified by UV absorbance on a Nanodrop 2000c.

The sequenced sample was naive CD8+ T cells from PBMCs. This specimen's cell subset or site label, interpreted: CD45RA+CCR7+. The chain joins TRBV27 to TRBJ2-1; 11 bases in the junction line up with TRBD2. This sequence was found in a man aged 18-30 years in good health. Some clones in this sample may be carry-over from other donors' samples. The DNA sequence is TGTGCCAGTAAACCGGGACTAGCGGACAATGAGCAGTTCTTC. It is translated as CASKPGLADNEQFF.